One TCR beta chain is described in this entry. Its specificity is not known. Amplification yielded TCR beta CDR3 regions, with RNA transcripts as the source. RT-PCR in the first round (using the HTBI primer set) targeted the TCR CDR3. TCRdb fed the multiplex PCR reads into MiXCR, producing one record per CDR3 protein. Altogether about 610,000 distinct CDR3 sequences are present, roughly 14% being singletons, with the ten largest covering roughly 4.5%. This sample was included in a study of T cells in Graves' hyperthyroidism and ophthalmopathy. Findings and limits, study-wide: Clonotypes that were expanded in thyroid above 0.001 mostly appeared in blood too.

This CDR3 has 12 residues. CDR1 DFQATT and CDR2 SNEGSKA come from the germline V gene (reference sequence). J was trimmed by 6 bases and V by 8 bases; bases with no gene match: 8. The sequence derives from a woman in her 40s with Graves' ophthalmopathy. The sequencing input was blood. V is TRBV20-1 and J is TRBJ2-3, with TRBD2 identical over 7 bases. DNA for the CDR3: TGCAGTCTCGGCGGGAGTGGGGATACGCAGTATTTT. This codes for CSLGGSGDTQYF.